This entry describes one TCR beta chain. The table came from immunoSEQ multiplex PCR; TCRdb's copy has only in-frame clones and leaves some out. The table has approximately 70,000 clones, 75% to 80% seen once. This entry is derived from a study of blood T cell repertoires in COVID-19. V lost 6 bases and J 6 bases, leaving 12 bases between the germline ends. The length of the CDR3 is 13 residues. Germline V lookup: CDR1 LNHDA, CDR2 SQIVND (reference sequence). This chain connects TRBV19 to TRBJ1-5, with D possibly being TRBD1 (5 bases). The sequenced sample was peripheral blood. The source is a woman aged 55-69 years with acute or convalescent COVID-19. The DNA for the CDR3 is TGTGCCAGTAGCGGGACGGGGGGTCAGCCCCAGCATTTT. This codes for CASSGTGGQPQHF. Using reference TRBV19 and TRBJ1-5 for the parts outside the CDR3, the full variable domain is DGGITQSPKYLFRKEGQNVTLSCEQNLNHDAMYWYRQDPGQGLRLIYYSQIVNDFQKGDIAEGYSVSREKKESFPLTVTSAQKNPTAFYLCASSGTGGQPQHFGDGTRLSIL.